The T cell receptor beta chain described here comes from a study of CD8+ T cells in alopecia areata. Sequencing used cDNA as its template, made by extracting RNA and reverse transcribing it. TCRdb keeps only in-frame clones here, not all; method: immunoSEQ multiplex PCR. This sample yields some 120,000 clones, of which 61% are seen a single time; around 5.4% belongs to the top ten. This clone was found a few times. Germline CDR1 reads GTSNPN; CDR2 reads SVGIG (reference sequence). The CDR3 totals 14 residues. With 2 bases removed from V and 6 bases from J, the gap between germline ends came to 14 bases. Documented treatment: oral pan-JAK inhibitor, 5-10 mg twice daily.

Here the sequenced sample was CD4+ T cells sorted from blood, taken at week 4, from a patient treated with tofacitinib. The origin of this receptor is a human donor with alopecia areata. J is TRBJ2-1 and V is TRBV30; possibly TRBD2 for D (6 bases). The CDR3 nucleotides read TGTGCCTGGAGTCCTCCGGTAGCGGCCAATGAGCAGTTCTTC. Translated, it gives CAWSPPVAANEQFF.